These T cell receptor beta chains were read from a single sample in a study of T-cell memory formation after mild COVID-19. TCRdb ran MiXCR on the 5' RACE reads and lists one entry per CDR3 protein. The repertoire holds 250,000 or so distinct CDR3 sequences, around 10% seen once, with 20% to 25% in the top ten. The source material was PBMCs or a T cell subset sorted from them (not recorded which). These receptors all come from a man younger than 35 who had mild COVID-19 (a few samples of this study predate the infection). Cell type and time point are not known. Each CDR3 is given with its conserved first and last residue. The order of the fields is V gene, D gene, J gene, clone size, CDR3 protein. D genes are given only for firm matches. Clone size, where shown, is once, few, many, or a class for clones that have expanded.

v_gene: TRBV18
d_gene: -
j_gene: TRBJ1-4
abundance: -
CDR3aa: CASSPPGVPEKLFF

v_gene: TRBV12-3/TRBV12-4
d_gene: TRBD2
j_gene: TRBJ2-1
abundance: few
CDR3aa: CASSLMAGGRGEQFF

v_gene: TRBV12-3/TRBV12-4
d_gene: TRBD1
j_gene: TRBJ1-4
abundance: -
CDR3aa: CASKRTGTNEKLFF

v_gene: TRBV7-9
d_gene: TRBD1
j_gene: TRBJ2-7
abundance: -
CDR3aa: CASSLALGQGAREQYF

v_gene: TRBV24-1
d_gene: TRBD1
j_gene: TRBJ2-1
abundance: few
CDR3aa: CATSDGTGPKEQFF

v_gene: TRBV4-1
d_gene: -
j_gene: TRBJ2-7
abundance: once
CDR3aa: CASSRTSGEYEQYF

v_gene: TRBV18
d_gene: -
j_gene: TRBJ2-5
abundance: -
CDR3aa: CASSPTRGPSKTQYF

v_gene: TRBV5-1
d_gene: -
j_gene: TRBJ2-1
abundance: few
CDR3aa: CASSFRPAGDEQFF

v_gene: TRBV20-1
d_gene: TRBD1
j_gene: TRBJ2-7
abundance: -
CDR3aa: CSARAQGAKYEQYF

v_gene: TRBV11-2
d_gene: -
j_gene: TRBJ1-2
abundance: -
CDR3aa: CASSLGLAGIGGYTF

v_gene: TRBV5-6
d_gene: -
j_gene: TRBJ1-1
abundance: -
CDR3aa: CATFHGNRADTEAFF

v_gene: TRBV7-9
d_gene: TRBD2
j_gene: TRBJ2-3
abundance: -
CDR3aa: CASSEAGGADTQYF

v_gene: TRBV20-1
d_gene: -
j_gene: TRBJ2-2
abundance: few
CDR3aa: CSARDRRLNTGELFF

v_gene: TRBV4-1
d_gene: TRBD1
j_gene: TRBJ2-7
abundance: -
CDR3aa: CPSSQGDSRFEQYF

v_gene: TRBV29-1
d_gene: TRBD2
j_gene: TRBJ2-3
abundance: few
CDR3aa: CSVEERGATDTQYF

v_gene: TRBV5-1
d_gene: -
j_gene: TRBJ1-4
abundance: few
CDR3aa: CASSPGLGDNEKLFF

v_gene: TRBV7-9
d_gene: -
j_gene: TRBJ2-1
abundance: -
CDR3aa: CASSSLAVDYYEQFF

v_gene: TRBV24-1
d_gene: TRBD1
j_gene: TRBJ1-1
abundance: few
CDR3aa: CATSDSRGYQNTEAFF

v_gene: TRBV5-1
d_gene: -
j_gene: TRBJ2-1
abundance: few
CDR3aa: CASSLRSGILPNEQFF

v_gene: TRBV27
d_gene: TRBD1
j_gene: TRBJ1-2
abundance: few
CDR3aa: CASSHYRQGEGYTF

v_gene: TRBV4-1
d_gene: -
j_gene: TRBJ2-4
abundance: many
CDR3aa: CASSQDWPGWGNIQYF

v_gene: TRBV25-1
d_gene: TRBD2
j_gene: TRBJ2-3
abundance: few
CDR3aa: CASSEGGGRDTQYF

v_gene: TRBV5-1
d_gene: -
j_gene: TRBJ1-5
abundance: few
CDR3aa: CASSLEGRWGPQHF

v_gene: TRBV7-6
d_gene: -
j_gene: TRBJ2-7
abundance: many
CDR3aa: CASSLEGSGVEQYF

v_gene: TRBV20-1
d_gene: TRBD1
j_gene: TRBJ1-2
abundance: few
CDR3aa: CSAEQGASYGYTF

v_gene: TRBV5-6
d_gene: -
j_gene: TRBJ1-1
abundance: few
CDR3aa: CASSLAPTEMNTEAFF

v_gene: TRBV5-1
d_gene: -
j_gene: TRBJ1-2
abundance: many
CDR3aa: CASSLDRGNYGYTF

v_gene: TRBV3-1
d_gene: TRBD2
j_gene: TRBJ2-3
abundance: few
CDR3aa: CASSHWSSGGRYPDTQYF

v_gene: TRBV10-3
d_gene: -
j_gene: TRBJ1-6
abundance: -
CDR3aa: CAIRPNSGLASPLHF

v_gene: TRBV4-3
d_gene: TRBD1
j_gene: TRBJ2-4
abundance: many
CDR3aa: CASSRDRENIQYF

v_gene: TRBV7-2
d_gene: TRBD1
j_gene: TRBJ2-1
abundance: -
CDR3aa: CASSSFLGQYNEQFF

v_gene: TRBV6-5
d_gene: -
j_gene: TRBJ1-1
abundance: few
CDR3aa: CASSPDGIEAFF

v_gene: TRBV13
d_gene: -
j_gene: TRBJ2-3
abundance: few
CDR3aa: CASSQISDTQYF

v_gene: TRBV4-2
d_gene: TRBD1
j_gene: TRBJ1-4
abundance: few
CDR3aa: CASSQDRGTGRNEKLFF

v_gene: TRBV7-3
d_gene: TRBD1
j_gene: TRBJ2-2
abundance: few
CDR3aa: CASSSGTGPGELFF

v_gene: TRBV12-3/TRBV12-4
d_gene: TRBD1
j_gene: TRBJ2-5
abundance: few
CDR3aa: CASSTTGYETQYF

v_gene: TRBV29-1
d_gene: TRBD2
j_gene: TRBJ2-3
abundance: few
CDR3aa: CSVGRLAADTQYF

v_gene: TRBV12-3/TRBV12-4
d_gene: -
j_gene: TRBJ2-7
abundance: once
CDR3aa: CASSPRRGSYEQYF

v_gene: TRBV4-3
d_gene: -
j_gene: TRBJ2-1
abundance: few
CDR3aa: CASSALGVHEQFF

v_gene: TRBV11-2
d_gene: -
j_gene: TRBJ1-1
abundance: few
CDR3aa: CASSLGSAEAFF

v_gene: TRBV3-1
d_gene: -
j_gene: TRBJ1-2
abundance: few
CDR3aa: CASSLFASSLAYGYTF

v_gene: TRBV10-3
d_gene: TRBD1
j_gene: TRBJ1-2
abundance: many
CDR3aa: CAISESRGSINGYTF

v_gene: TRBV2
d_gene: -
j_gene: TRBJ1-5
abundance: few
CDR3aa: CASSDGMGYLSNQPQHF

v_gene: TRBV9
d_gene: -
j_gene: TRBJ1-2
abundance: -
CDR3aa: CASSPRTDVYGYTF

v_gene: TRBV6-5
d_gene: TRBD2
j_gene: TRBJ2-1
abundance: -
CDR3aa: CASNTGRRVYNEQFF

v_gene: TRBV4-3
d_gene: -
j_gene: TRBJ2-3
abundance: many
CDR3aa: CASSQETDTQYF

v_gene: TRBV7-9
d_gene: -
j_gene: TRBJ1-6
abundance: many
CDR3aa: CASSLDYNSPLHF

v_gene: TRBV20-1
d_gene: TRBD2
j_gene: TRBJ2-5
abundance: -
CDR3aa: CSASQGLARETQYF

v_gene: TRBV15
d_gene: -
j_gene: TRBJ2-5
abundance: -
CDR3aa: CATEKGPGETQYF

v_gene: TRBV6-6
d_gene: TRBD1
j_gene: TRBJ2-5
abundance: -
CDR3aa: CASSYLTGETQYF

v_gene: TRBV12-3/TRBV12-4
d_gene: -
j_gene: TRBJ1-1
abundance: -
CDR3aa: CASSDRYEAFF

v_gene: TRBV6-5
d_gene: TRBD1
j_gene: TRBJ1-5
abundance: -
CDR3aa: CASSPDRGKIQPQHF

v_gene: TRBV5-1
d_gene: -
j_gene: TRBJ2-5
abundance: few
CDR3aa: CASRTTGGKETQYF

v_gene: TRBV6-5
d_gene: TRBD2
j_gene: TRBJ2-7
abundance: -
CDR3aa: CASSYSGTSSYEQYF

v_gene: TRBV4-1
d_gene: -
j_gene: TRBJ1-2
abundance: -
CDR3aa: CASSQAYAYGYTF

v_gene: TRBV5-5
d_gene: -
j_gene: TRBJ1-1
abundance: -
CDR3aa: CASSIGVATEAFF

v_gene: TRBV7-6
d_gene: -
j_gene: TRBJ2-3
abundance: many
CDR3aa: CASSLVGFSTDTQYF

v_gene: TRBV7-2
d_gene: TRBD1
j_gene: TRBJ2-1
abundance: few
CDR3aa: CASSGQGKSSYNEQFF

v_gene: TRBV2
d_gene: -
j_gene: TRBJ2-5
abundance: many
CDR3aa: CASSEAGRMHQETQYF